This T cell receptor beta chain emerged from a study of CD8 T cells in Susac syndrome. Study-wide results and limits: Only a relatively small number of individuals were included in the TCR sequencing and HLA analysis.

Trimming removed 7 bases from V and 6 bases from J, with 15 bases in between. This CDR3 comprises 13 residues. Per the germline V gene, CDR1 is MNHEY and CDR2 is SMNVEV (reference sequence). About 0.5 to 1 ug RNA was reverse transcribed with random hexamers. It was immunoSEQ multiplex PCR that amplified TCR beta CDR3 across 54 Vbeta and 13 Jbeta. MiXCR, run by TCRdb on the immunoSEQ multiplex PCR reads, gives a single entry per CDR3 protein. The sample holds around 230,000 distinct CDR3 sequences, roughly 96% seen once. As regards this clonotype: Its antigen remains unidentified.

TCR beta from blood CD8+ and CD4+ T cells was sequenced. FACS enriched CD8+ TEMRA cells, while bulk CD8+ and CD4+ were negatively isolated. This chain links TRBV27 with TRBJ1-1; D unresolved. Sequencing was performed on CD4+ T cells from PBMCs. This clonotype was obtained from a human donor with multiple sclerosis. CDR3 DNA sequence: TGTGCCAGCATTCGACACCCAAGGGCTGAAGCTTTCTTT. This translates into CASIRHPRAEAFF.